The next 10 T cell receptor beta chains were all read from a single sample in a study of CD8 T cells in Susac syndrome. RNA totalling roughly 0.45 to 1 ug underwent reverse transcription with random hexamers. TCRdb recomputed calls from the immunoSEQ multiplex PCR reads with MiXCR, one row per CDR3 protein. The repertoire holds 95,000 to 150,000 distinct CDR3 sequences, with 85% to 95% as singletons. Material: CD8+ T cells from PBMCs. Receptors were obtained from a human donor with Susac syndrome.

J is TRBJ2-5 and V is TRBV29-1, with 10 positions matching TRBD1. Trimming cost V 5 bases and J 5 bases; bases outside gene matches: 5. The CDR3 runs to 13 residues. Germline values: CDR1 SQVTM, CDR2 ANQGSEA. The CDR3 reads CSVTTGGLETQYF. In nucleotides, the CDR3 is TGCAGCGTTACGACAGGGGGCTTGGAGACCCAGTACTTC. The variable domain in full, completed from reference TRBV29-1 and TRBJ2-5, reads SAVISQKPSRDICQRGTSLTIQCQVDSQVTMMFWYRQQPGQSLTLIATANQGSEATYESGFVIDKFPISRPNLTFSTLTVSNMSPEDSSIYLCSVTTGGLETQYFGPGTRLLVL.

The chain uses TRBV7-6 and TRBJ2-7; 9 bases align to TRBD1. Germline CDR1 and CDR2: SGHVS and FNYEAQ. J gave up 0 bases and V 5 bases, and 11 bases lay outside the gene matches. The CDR3 runs to 17 residues. This chain's CDR3 is CASSAAGDRDFSYEQYF. CDR3 DNA: TGTGCCAGCAGCGCGGCGGGGGACAGGGACTTCTCCTACGAGCAGTACTTC.

CDR3 loop: CASSRSDVSYNEQFF. The DNA of the CDR3 is TGCGCCAGCAGCCGGTCAGATGTCTCCTACAATGAGCAGTTCTTC. The V gene is TRBV4-1, the J gene TRBJ2-1; unclear D gene. V was trimmed by 4 bases and J by 0 bases, leaving 10 bases between them. CDR3 length: 15 amino acids. CDR1 is MGHRA, CDR2 YSYEKL, per germline.

This clonotype was seen a single time. The chain recombines TRBV15 with TRBJ2-3; 8 bases agree with TRBD2. In germline, CDR1 is LNHNV, CDR2 YYDKDF (reference sequence). This CDR3 contains 15 residues. V lost 5 bases and J lost 3; bases outside the gene matches: 7. The CDR3 nucleotides are TGTGCCACCAGCTTCACGGGGGGGCCGACAGATACGCAGTATTTT. This sequence encodes CATSFTGGPTDTQYF.

This chain uses TRBV30 with TRBJ1-4, with a weak D call TRBD1 (6 bases). Germline V gives CDR1 GTSNPN, CDR2 SVGIG (reference sequence). The CDR3 length is 14 residues. Trimming shortened V by 0 bases and J by 8 bases, and 13 bases separated the two germline ends. The CDR3 DNA reads TGTGCCTGGAGTGTTCGGGGGGCTGGGGAAAAACTGTTTTTT. It translates to CAWSVRGAGEKLFF.

This clonotype was seen a handful of times. The chain is built from TRBV7-9 and TRBJ1-2; unclear D gene. The CDR3 contains 13 residues. V lost 1 base to trimming and J lost 3 bases, with 6 bases between them. Germline CDR1 and CDR2: SEHNR and FQNEAQ (reference sequence). The CDR3 spells CASSLVGDYGYTF. The CDR3 coding sequence is TGTGCCAGCAGCTTAGTTGGTGACTATGGCTACACCTTC.

The chain employs TRBV5-6 and TRBJ2-5; the match to TRBD2 covers 10 bases. Unmatched junction bases numbered 9, after V lost 0 bases and J lost 4 bases. This CDR3 is 17 amino acids long. CDR1 is SGHDT, CDR2 YYEEEE, per germline. The CDR3 DNA is TGTGCCAGCAGCTTGGTGCTAGCGGGGGACGGCCCAGAGACCCAGTACTTC. Its translation is CASSLVLAGDGPETQYF.

V and J are TRBV18 and TRBJ2-6, with D possibly matching TRBD1 (5 bases). The CDR3 is made up of 15 amino acids. V was trimmed by 6 bases and J by 0 bases, leaving 9 bases between them. The germline gives CDR1 KGHSH, CDR2 LQKENI. This CDR3 is CASSPGSSGANVLTF. CDR3 sequence (DNA): TGTGCCAGCTCGCCAGGGTCCTCTGGGGCCAACGTCCTGACTTTC. Combining the CDR3 with reference TRBV18 and TRBJ2-6 gives the whole variable domain NAGVMQNPRHLVRRRGQEARLRCSPMKGHSHVYWYRQLPEEGLKFMVYLQKENIIDESGMPKERFSAEFPKEGPSILRIQQVVRGDSAAYFCASSPGSSGANVLTFGAGSRLTVL.

This clonotype showed up just once. The rearrangement links TRBV4-3 to TRBJ2-2; maybe TRBD2 (6 bases). Trimming left V 4 bases short and J 0 bases short, with 15 bases between. The germline CDR1 and CDR2 sequences are LGHNA and YSLEER. This CDR3 has 17 amino acids. The CDR3 DNA reads as TGCGCCAGCAGCCCCTCTGCTGGGGGGTCGAACACCGGGGAGCTGTTTTTT. Its protein is CASSPSAGGSNTGELFF.

The chain links TRBV20-1 to TRBJ2-7; a possible D gene is TRBD2 (5 bases). CDR3 length: 13 residues. Germline V gene sequence: CDR1 DFQATT, CDR2 SNEGSKA (reference sequence). The ends were cut back, 2 bases at V and 0 bases at J, with 8 bases in the middle. CDR3 amino acids: CSARHGDSYEQYF. CDR3 coding DNA: TGCAGTGCTAGACACGGGGACTCCTACGAGCAGTACTTC.